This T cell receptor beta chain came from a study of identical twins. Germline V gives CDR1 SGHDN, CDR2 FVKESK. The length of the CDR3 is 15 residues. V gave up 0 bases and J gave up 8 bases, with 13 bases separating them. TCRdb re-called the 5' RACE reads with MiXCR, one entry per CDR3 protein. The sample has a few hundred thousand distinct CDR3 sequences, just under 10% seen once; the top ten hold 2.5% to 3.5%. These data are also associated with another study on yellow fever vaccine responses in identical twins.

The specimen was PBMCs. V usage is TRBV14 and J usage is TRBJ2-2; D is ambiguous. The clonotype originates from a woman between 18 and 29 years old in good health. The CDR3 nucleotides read TGTGCCAGCAGCCAAGATCGTCGGCGGATTGGGGAGCTGTTTTTT. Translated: CASSQDRRRIGELFF.